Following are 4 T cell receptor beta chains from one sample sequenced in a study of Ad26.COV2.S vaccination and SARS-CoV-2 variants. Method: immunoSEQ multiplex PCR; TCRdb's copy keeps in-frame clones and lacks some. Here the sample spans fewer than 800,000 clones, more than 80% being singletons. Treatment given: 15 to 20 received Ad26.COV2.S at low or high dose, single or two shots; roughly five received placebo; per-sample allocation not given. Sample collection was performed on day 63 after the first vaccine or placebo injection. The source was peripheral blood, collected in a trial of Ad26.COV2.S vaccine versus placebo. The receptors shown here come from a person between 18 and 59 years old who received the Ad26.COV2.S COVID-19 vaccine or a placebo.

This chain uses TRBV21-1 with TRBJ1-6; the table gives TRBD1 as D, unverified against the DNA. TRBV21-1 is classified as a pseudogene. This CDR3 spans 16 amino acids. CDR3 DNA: TGTGCCAGCAGCGACGACATAAATCAGGGTGGTTCACCCCTCCACTTT. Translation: CASSDDINQGGSPLHF.

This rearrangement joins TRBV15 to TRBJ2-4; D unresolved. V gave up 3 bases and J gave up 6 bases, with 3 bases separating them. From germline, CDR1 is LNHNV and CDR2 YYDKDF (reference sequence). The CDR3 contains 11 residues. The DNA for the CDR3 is TGTGCCACCAGCAGGACAAACATTCAGTACTTC. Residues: CATSRTNIQYF.

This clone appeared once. The CDR3 loop reads CASSEAEPRGTEAFF. In nucleotides, the CDR3 is TGTGCCAGCAGTGAAGCTGAGCCCCGGGGCACTGAAGCTTTCTTT. The chain uses TRBV2 and TRBJ1-1; D unclear. With 0 bases removed from V and 4 bases from J, the gap between germline ends came to 12 bases. Germline V gives CDR1 SNHLY, CDR2 FYNNEI. The CDR3 contains 15 residues.

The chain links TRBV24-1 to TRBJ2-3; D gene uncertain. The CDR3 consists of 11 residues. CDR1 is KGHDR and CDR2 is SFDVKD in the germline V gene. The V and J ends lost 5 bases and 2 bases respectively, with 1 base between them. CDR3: CATSVTDTQYF. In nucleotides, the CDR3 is TGTGCCACCAGTGTCACAGATACGCAGTATTTT.